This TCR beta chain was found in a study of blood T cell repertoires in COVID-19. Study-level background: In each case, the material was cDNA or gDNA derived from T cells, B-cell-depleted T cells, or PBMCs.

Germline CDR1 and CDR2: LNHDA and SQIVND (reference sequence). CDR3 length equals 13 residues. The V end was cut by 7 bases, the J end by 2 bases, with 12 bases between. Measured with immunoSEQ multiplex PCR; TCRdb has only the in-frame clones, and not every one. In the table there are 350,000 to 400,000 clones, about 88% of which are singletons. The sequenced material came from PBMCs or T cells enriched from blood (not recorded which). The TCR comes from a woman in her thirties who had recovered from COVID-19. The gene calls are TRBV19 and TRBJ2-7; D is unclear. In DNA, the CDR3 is TGTGCCAGTACACCGGGTCCACCCTACGAGCAGTACTTC. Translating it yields CASTPGPPYEQYF.